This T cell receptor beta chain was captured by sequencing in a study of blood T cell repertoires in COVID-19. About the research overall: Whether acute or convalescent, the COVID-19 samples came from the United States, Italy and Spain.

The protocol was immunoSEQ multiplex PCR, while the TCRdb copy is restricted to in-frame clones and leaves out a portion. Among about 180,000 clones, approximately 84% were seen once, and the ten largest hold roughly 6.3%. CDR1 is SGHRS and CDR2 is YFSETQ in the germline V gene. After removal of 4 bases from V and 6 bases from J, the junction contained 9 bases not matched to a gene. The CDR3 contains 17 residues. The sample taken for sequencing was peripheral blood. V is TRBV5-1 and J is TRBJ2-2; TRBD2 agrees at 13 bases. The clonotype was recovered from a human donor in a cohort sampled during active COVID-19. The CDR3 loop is CASSPGLAGAGPGELFF. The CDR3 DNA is TGCGCCAGCAGCCCAGGACTAGCGGGGGCCGGCCCCGGGGAGCTGTTTTTT.